This T cell receptor beta chain was identified in a study of regulatory T cells in long-lasting Graves disease. The V and J ends lost 8 bases and 4 bases respectively, with 18 bases between them. The CDR3 is 14 amino acids. Investigators prepared the TCR beta libraries by applying iRepertoire HTBI primers and Arm-PCR of CDR3 regions. Via MiXCR, TCRdb re-called the multiplex PCR reads, giving one row per CDR3 protein. This sample has some 410,000 distinct CDR3 sequences; around 15% occur once, and the top ten carry about 10%. Time point indicated: newly diagnosed GD, antithyroid drugs for less than 3 months. The TCR library used RNA extracted from PBMCs. This clonotype was counted at least ten times. In addition, the sample was reused for a study of T cells in Graves' hyperthyroidism and ophthalmopathy.

The clonotype was recovered from a woman aged 30 to 39 with Graves disease. This chain links TRBV12-3 or TRBV12-4 with TRBJ2-7; a possible D gene is TRBD2 (6 bases). Sequenced material: peripheral blood mononuclear cells (PBMCs), taken at new diagnosis, from a patient treated with antithyroid drugs. Here the CDR3 reads CASALGGSLYEQYF. The CDR3 DNA sequence: TGTGCCAGCGCCCTCGGAGGGTCGCTATACGAGCAGTACTTC.